This TCR beta chain was recovered during a study of blood T cell repertoires in COVID-19. Study summary: COVID-19 samples collected from the United States, Italy and Spain covered acute and convalescent phases.

In the original processing: Reference gene primer amplification gave nucleated cell count estimates. Measured with immunoSEQ multiplex PCR; TCRdb has only the in-frame clones, and not every one. The DNA was the basis for D and trimming; V, J and clone size are from that table. The sample has 250,000 to 400,000 clones, roughly 90% seen once; the top ten hold roughly 2.8%. Seattle's enrolled individuals joined amid active infection and were then monitored longitudinally. Trimming left V 4 bases short and J 2 bases short, with 11 bases between. In germline, CDR1 is WNHNN, CDR2 SYGVQD (reference sequence). This CDR3 is 15 amino acids long.

The TCR sequence derives from a woman under 40 with COVID-19, enrolled during active disease. This chain links TRBV10-1 with TRBJ2-2; D possibly corresponds to TRBD2 (5 bases). Sequencing was done on a sample of peripheral blood. This CDR3 reads CASSGAGVNTGELFF. The CDR3, as DNA: TGCGCCAGCAGTGGGGCCGGGGTCAACACCGGGGAGCTGTTTTTT.